The 32 T cell receptor beta chains below all came from one sample that was sequenced in a study of cytomegalovirus exposure and HLA in healthy donors. With 60 Vbeta and 13 Jbeta primers, the PCR was carried out. The data were produced by immunoSEQ multiplex PCR, yet TCRdb's version contains in-frame clones alone and is incomplete. The sample shows some 170,000 clones, approximately 70% of them seen only once. Sequencing input: PBMCs. These receptors were taken from a human donor in good health.

The J gene is TRBJ1-1, the V gene TRBV4-1; no firm D call. Germline V gives CDR1 MGHRA, CDR2 YSYEKL. The CDR3 consists of 14 residues. V was cut by 0 bases and J by 8 bases, with 13 bases left in between. As DNA, the CDR3 is TGCGCCAGCAGCCAAGAGAGAGCGGGAGACGAAGCTTTCTTT. Translated, it gives CASSQERAGDEAFF.

The rearrangement links TRBV6-1 to TRBJ1-5, with D possibly matching TRBD1 (5 bases). From germline, CDR1 is MNHNS and CDR2 SASEGT. The CDR3 covers 12 residues. The V end lost 7 bases, the J end lost 5 bases, and 9 bases lay between the germline ends. The CDR3 loop reads CASTPQDQPQHF. CDR3 bases: TGTGCCAGCACCCCACAGGATCAGCCCCAGCATTTT.

V gene TRBV5-1 combines with J gene TRBJ2-3, with D perhaps TRBD1 (5 bases). Per the germline V gene, CDR1 is SGHRS and CDR2 is YFSETQ. V dropped 4 bases and J dropped 2 bases, with 17 bases sitting between them. There are 16 residues in the CDR3. The CDR3 DNA reads as TGCGCCAGCAGCGCGGTGGTGCAGGGATACACAGATACGCAGTATTTT. Residues: CASSAVVQGYTDTQYF.

The chain couples TRBV28 to TRBJ2-7, with 8 bases aligning to TRBD2. Germline CDR1 and CDR2: MDHEN and SYDVKM. The CDR3 consists of 15 residues. V gave up 6 bases and J gave up 2 bases; unmatched junction bases: 9. CDR3 in amino acids: CASRALAGGTYEQYF. The CDR3 nucleotides are TGTGCCAGCAGAGCCCTGGCGGGGGGAACCTACGAGCAGTACTTC. The variable domain in full, with the rest retrieved from reference TRBV28 and TRBJ2-7, is DVKVTQSSRYLVKRTGEKVFLECVQDMDHENMFWYRQDPGLGLRLIYFSYDVKMKEKGDIPEGYSVSREKKERFSLILESASTNQTSMYLCASRALAGGTYEQYFGPGTRLTVT.

This chain uses TRBV7-8 with TRBJ1-2; D possibly corresponds to TRBD1 (5 bases). The CDR3 spans 14 residues. V lost 3 bases and J lost 8, with 16 bases in between. The germline CDR1 and CDR2 sequences are SGHVS and FQNEAQ. CDR3 bases: TGTGCCAGCAGCTTGGGACTGGGCGGAATGGGCTACACCTTC. This encodes CASSLGLGGMGYTF.

The chain couples TRBV30 to TRBJ2-1; D perhaps matches TRBD2 (9 bases). Trimming stripped 7 bases from V and 5 bases from J, with 18 bases between. In germline, CDR1 is GTSNPN, CDR2 SVGIG (reference sequence). The CDR3 is 14 residues long. The CDR3: CASLAGQEDNEQFF. In nucleotides, the CDR3 is TGTGCCTCCCTAGCGGGACAGGAGGACAATGAGCAGTTCTTC.

In its sample, this clone was seen a few times. The chain has TRBV27 and TRBJ1-4; D uncertain. The germline gives CDR1 MNHEY, CDR2 SMNVEV (reference sequence). The CDR3 spans 13 residues. V lost 8 bases and J 5 bases, leaving 12 bases between the germline ends. The CDR3 coding sequence is TGTGCCAGCGGTCGGAGCGCAAATGAAAAACTGTTTTTT. It yields the protein CASGRSANEKLFF. The complete variable domain, with remaining parts taken from reference TRBV27 and TRBJ1-4, reads EAQVTQNPRYLITVTGKKLTVTCSQNMNHEYMSWYRQDPGLGLRQIYYSMNVEVTDKGDVPEGYKVSRKEKRNFPLILESPSPNQTSLYFCASGRSANEKLFFGSGTQLSVL.

This clone was seen once. The chain employs TRBV6-1 and TRBJ1-1; 9 nucleotides line up with TRBD1. J gave up 4 bases and V 4 bases, and 1 base lay outside the gene matches. This CDR3 has 13 amino acids. Germline V gene lookup returns CDR1 MNHNS and CDR2 SASEGT. CDR3 residues: CASSVTGGTEAFF. In DNA form, the CDR3 reads TGTGCCAGCAGTGTGACAGGGGGCACTGAAGCTTTCTTT.

This chain links TRBV6-1 with TRBJ1-4, with TRBD1 identical over 7 bases. This CDR3 is built from 14 residues. V dropped 5 bases and J dropped 3; count of bases not matched to a gene: 3. Per the germline V gene, CDR1 is MNHNS and CDR2 is SASEGT. The chain's CDR3 is CASSWDRSNEKLFF. The CDR3 DNA follows: TGTGCCAGCAGTTGGGACAGATCTAATGAAAAACTGTTTTTT.

J is TRBJ2-3 and V is TRBV6-1; tentative D call: TRBD1 (5 bases). The V and J ends lost 5 bases and 8 bases respectively, with 17 bases between them. Per the germline V gene, CDR1 is MNHNS and CDR2 is SASEGT. The CDR3 sequence is 14 residues long. The CDR3 loop reads CASSWGRSGGTQYF. CDR3 sequence (DNA): TGTGCCAGCAGTTGGGGCCGTTCGGGCGGTACGCAGTATTTT.

The V and J genes are TRBV11-3 and TRBJ2-1; TRBD2 aligns across 7 bases. After removal of 1 base from V and 0 bases from J, the junction contained 12 bases not matched to a gene. The CDR3 extends over 19 amino acids. Germline V gene sequence: CDR1 SGHNT, CDR2 YENEEA. CDR3 in amino acids: CASSLGVSGSLSSYNEQFF. The DNA of the CDR3 is TGTGCCAGCAGCTTAGGGGTTAGCGGGTCCTTGAGCTCCTACAATGAGCAGTTCTTC.

This clone was observed a handful of times. CDR3: CSVEADTEAFF. The DNA for the CDR3 is TGCAGCGTTGAAGCCGACACTGAAGCTTTCTTT. This sequence joins TRBV29-1 and TRBJ1-1, with D uncertain. Germline CDR1 and CDR2: SQVTM and ANQGSEA. The CDR3 consists of 11 residues. The V end was cut by 1 base, the J end by 3 bases, with 3 bases between.

This clone was seen only a few times. The chain is built from TRBV5-4 and TRBJ2-1; D not resolved. In germline, CDR1 is SGHNT, CDR2 YYREEE (reference sequence). The CDR3 has 14 amino acids. Trimming removed 4 bases from V and 4 bases from J, with 12 bases in between. CDR3 DNA sequence: TGTGCCAGCAGCCCCCGTAAAAATTACAATGAGCAGTTCTTC. Protein: CASSPRKNYNEQFF. The variable domain in full, with the rest retrieved from reference TRBV5-4 and TRBJ2-1, is ETGVTQSPTHLIKTRGQQVTLRCSSQSGHNTVSWYQQALGQGPQFIFQYYREEENGRGNFPPRFSGLQFPNYSSELNVNALELDDSALYLCASSPRKNYNEQFFGPGTRLTVL.

The genes are TRBV7-2 and TRBJ2-2; 10 bases align to TRBD2. The ends lost 5 bases at V and 4 bases at J; junction bases unmatched: 16. This CDR3 is 19 amino acids long. CDR1 is SGHTA, CDR2 FQGNSA, per germline. CDR3 loop: CASSPRGSGGAWGTGELFF. The CDR3 coding sequence is TGTGCCAGCAGCCCCCGTGGAAGCGGGGGGGCCTGGGGCACCGGGGAGCTGTTTTTT.

The V and J genes are TRBV4-1 and TRBJ1-2; 8 nucleotides match TRBD1. The length of the CDR3 is 15 residues. The V gene's germline CDR1 is MGHRA and CDR2 YSYEKL. With 1 base clipped from V and 7 bases from J, the junction kept 8 bases outside the gene matches. CDR3 in amino acids: CASSQGTGTDGGYTF. The CDR3 DNA reads as TGCGCCAGCAGCCAAGGGACAGGGACCGATGGTGGCTACACCTTC.

This chain links TRBV7-9 with TRBJ2-7, with D possibly matching TRBD1 (5 bases). Germline loops: CDR1 SEHNR, CDR2 FQNEAQ (reference sequence). V was shortened by 0 bases and J by 2 bases, with 11 bases between the two germline ends. This CDR3 has 15 amino acids. CDR3 sequence reads: CASSLADKGTYEQYF. CDR3 coding DNA: TGTGCCAGCAGCTTAGCGGACAAGGGGACCTACGAGCAGTACTTC.

The chain uses TRBV9 and TRBJ1-4; tentatively, D is TRBD1 (6 bases). This CDR3 is 14 amino acids long. V was pared by 3 bases and J by 0 bases, with 6 bases between. Looked up from germline, CDR1 is SGDLS and CDR2 is YYNGEE. The CDR3: CASSAGATNEKLFF. For the CDR3, the DNA is TGTGCCAGCAGCGCAGGGGCAACTAATGAAAAACTGTTTTTT. Full variable domain (missing parts from reference TRBV9 and TRBJ1-4): DSGVTQTPKHLITATGQRVTLRCSPRSGDLSVYWYQQSLDQGLQFLIQYYNGEERAKGNILERFSAQQFPDLHSELNLSSLELGDSALYFCASSAGATNEKLFFGSGTQLSVL.

Regarding this clone: Other DNA sequences within the sample encode an identical CDR3. The rearrangement joins TRBV5-1 to TRBJ1-2; D is unresolved. Germline CDR1 and CDR2: SGHRS and YFSETQ. Trimming shortened V by 0 bases and J by 1 base, and 7 bases separated the two germline ends. This CDR3 is built from 14 residues. The CDR3: CASSLVQNNYGYTF. CDR3 coding DNA: TGCGCCAGCAGCTTGGTGCAGAATAACTATGGCTACACCTTC.

CDR3 region: CASSDRQRRLSYEQYF. In DNA, the CDR3 is TGTGCCAGCAGTGATCGGCAGCGACGACTCTCCTACGAGCAGTACTTC. The chain employs TRBV6-1 and TRBJ2-7; D call uncertain. This CDR3 region has 16 residues. Germline CDR1 reads MNHNS; CDR2 reads SASEGT. Trimming removed 3 bases at V and 0 bases at J, with 15 bases between.

The CDR3 reads CASGLVQGVSTEAFF. The CDR3, as DNA: TGTGCTAGTGGTTTGGTACAGGGGGTCAGCACTGAAGCTTTCTTT. The J gene is TRBJ1-1, the V gene TRBV12-5; 8 nucleotides line up with TRBD1. The germline V gene has CDR1 LGHNT and CDR2 FRNRAP. The junction had 4 bases not matched to a gene; V was cut back by 0 bases and J by 4 bases. The CDR3 spans 15 residues.

This clone was observed a few times. The CDR3 spells CASSLGPTEAFF. CDR3 coding DNA: TGTGCCAGCAGCTTGGGGCCCACTGAAGCTTTCTTT. This chain uses TRBV5-6 with TRBJ1-1; the D is unclear. The CDR3 consists of 12 residues. Trimming removed 0 bases at V and 4 bases at J, with 4 bases between. Germline CDR1 reads SGHDT; CDR2 reads YYEEEE.

This clone counts as medium-sized (0.01 to 0.1%). The V gene is TRBV5-1, the J gene TRBJ2-2; D possibly corresponds to TRBD2 (6 bases). The CDR3 length is 15 residues. CDR1 and CDR2 (germline): SGHRS, YFSETQ. The V end was cut by 0 bases, the J end by 3 bases, with 9 bases between. The CDR3 loop is CASSLGRGDTGELFF. The CDR3 DNA reads as TGCGCCAGCAGCTTGGGGCGCGGGGACACCGGGGAGCTGTTTTTT.

This rearrangement joins TRBV4-1 to TRBJ1-5; maybe TRBD1 (5 bases). The CDR3 is 15 amino acids. Trimming removed 0 bases from V and 5 bases from J, with 11 bases in between. The germline V gene has CDR1 MGHRA and CDR2 YSYEKL. The CDR3 coding sequence is TGCGCCAGCAGCCAAGATTCCAGGGAAGATCAGCCCCAGCATTTT. Amino acid sequence: CASSQDSREDQPQHF.

This chain links TRBV6-1 with TRBJ2-3, with 11 bases matching TRBD2. The germline gives CDR1 MNHNS, CDR2 SASEGT. This CDR3 region has 16 residues. V lost 0 bases, J lost 2 bases, and 1 base stayed unmatched. CDR3 sequence (DNA): TGTGCCAGCAGTGAAGCTAGCGGGGGGGCCACAGATACGCAGTATTTT. Translation gives CASSEASGGATDTQYF.

The rearrangement links TRBV14 to TRBJ1-2; TRBD1 aligns across 7 bases. This CDR3 has 13 amino acids. V dropped 1 base and J dropped 4; count of bases not matched to a gene: 0. Germline V gene sequence: CDR1 SGHDN, CDR2 FVKESK. The CDR3 DNA follows: TGTGCCAGCAGCCAAGGACAGGGCTATGGCTACACCTTC. It codes for CASSQGQGYGYTF.

The chain uses TRBV29-1 and TRBJ1-2; 9 bases are shared with TRBD1. Germline CDR1 and CDR2: SQVTM and ANQGSEA. Trimming took 5 bases from V and 8 from J; bases not matched to a gene: 9. There are 13 residues in the CDR3. The CDR3 loop reads CSVPGTGNCGYTF. For the CDR3, the DNA is TGCAGCGTTCCCGGGACAGGGAATTGCGGCTACACCTTC.

The chain combines TRBV7-9 with TRBJ1-3; 10 nucleotides match TRBD1. CDR1 and CDR2 (germline): SEHNR, FQNEAQ (reference sequence). This CDR3 contains 18 residues. With 4 bases clipped from V and 3 bases from J, the junction kept 12 bases outside the gene matches. The CDR3 sequence is CASSSHRRQGADGNTIYF. DNA of the CDR3: TGTGCCAGCAGCTCCCACCGACGACAGGGGGCAGATGGAAACACCATATATTTT.

As DNA, the CDR3 is TGTGCCTGGAGTGTAGGGGTTGGGTACGAGCAGTACTTC. Its protein is CAWSVGVGYEQYF. The V call is TRBV30, the J call TRBJ2-7; D might be TRBD1 (5 bases). Germline lookup yields CDR1 GTSNPN and CDR2 SVGIG (reference sequence). The CDR3 runs to 13 residues. V was cut by 0 bases and J by 4 bases, with 10 bases left in between.

The rearrangement uses TRBV15 and TRBJ2-5; possible D gene TRBD2, 7 bases. V was pared by 5 bases and J by 5 bases, with 21 bases between. From germline, CDR1 is LNHNV and CDR2 YYDKDF (reference sequence). The length of the CDR3 is 16 residues. The CDR3 sequence: CATSGQTSSPRETQYF. Written as DNA, the CDR3 is TGTGCCACCAGCGGACAGACTAGCAGCCCCCGGGAGACCCAGTACTTC.

The chain is built from TRBV7-9 and TRBJ1-6; 8 bases are a match to TRBD1. The CDR3 contains 14 residues. Germline values: CDR1 SEHNR, CDR2 FQNEAQ (reference sequence). V was clipped by 6 bases and J by 13 bases; unmatched bases: 11. The CDR3 is CASSPGTGLTPLHF. CDR3 DNA: TGTGCCAGCAGTCCCGGGACAGGCCTCACTCCCCTCCACTTT.

The chain combines TRBV4-1 with TRBJ2-7; D possibly corresponds to TRBD1 (6 bases). CDR1 and CDR2 (germline): MGHRA, YSYEKL. V lost 0 bases and J lost 2, with 11 bases in between. The length of the CDR3 is 15 residues. In DNA form, the CDR3 reads TGCGCCAGCAGCCAAGATCCACAGGGTCCCTACGAGCAGTACTTC. It codes for CASSQDPQGPYEQYF.

In its sample, this clone was seen once. The chain couples TRBV5-6 to TRBJ1-2; the match to TRBD1 covers 8 bases. From germline, CDR1 is SGHDT and CDR2 YYEEEE. This CDR3 has 15 residues. V lost 4 bases and J lost 3; bases outside the gene matches: 8. Here the CDR3 reads CASSRSTTGDYGYTF. The CDR3 nucleotides read TGTGCCAGCAGCAGATCGACGACAGGGGACTATGGCTACACCTTC.